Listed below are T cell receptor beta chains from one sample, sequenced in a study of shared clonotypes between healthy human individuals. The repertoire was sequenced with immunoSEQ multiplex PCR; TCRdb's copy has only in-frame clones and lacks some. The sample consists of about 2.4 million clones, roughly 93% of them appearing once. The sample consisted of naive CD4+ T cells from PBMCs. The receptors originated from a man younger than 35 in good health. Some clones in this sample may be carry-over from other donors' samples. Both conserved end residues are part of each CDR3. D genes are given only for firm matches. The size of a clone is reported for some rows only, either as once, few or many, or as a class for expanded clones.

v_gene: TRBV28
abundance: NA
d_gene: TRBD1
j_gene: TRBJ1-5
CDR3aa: CASSSPGGWQPQHF
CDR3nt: TGTGCCAGCAGCTCTCCAGGGGGCTGGCAGCCCCAGCATTTT

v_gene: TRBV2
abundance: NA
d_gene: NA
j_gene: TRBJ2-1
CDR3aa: CASRFGGSDEQFF
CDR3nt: TGTGCCAGCAGGTTTGGGGGTAGCGATGAGCAGTTCTTC

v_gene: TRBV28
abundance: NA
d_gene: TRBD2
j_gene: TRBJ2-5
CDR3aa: CASRDGGRPQETQYF
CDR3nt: TGTGCCAGCAGGGACGGGGGGAGACCCCAAGAGACCCAGTACTTC

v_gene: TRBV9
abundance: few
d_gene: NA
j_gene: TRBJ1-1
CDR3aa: CASSPREAGLAFF
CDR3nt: TGTGCCAGCAGCCCCCGCGAGGCAGGATTGGCTTTCTTT

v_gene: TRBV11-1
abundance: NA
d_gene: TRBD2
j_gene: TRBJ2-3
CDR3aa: CASSLLAGGYTDTQYF
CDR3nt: TGTGCCAGCAGCTTGCTAGCGGGAGGGTATACAGATACGCAGTATTTT

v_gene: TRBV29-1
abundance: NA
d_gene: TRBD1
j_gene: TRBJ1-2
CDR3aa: CSVSGQANGYTF
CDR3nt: TGCAGCGTATCGGGACAGGCGAACGGCTACACCTTC

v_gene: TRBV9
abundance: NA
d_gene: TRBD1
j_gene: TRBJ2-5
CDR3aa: CASSRTGLGDQETQYF
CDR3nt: TGTGCCAGCAGCAGGACAGGGCTCGGGGATCAAGAGACCCAGTACTTC

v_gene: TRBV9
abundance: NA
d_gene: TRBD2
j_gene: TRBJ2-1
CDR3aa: CASSPRDYFYNEQFF
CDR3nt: TGTGCCAGCAGCCCCCGGGACTATTTCTACAATGAGCAGTTCTTC

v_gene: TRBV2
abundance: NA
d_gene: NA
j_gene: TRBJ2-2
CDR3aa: CASVTLPSTGELFF
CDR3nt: TGTGCCAGTGTAACCCTGCCAAGCACCGGGGAGCTGTTTTTT

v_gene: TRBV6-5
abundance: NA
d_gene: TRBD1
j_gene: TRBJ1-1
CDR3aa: CASSDGQGGAAFF
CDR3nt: TGTGCCAGCAGTGACGGACAGGGTGGGGCCGCTTTCTTT

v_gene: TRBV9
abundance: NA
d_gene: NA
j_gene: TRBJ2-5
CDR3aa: CASSGGNAIRETQYF
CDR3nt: TGTGCCAGCAGTGGGGGAAACGCCATAAGGGAGACCCAGTACTTC

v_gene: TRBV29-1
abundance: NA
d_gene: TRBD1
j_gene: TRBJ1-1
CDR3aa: CSIGQGGLSNTEAFF
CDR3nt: TGCAGCATTGGACAGGGGGGTTTGTCGAACACTGAAGCTTTCTTT

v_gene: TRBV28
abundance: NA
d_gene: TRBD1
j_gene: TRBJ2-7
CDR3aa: CASSRPGQGSYEQYF
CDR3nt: TGTGCCAGCAGTCGACCGGGACAGGGCTCTTACGAGCAGTACTTC

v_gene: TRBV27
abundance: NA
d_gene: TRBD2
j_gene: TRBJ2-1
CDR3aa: CASSLLASGLGQPQFF
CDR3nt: TGTGCCAGCAGTTTATTGGCTAGCGGGTTAGGTCAGCCCCAGTTCTTC

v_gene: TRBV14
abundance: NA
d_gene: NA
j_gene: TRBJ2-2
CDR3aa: CASSQVGALDGELFF
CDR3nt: TGTGCCAGCAGCCAAGTAGGGGCCCTCGACGGGGAGCTGTTTTTT

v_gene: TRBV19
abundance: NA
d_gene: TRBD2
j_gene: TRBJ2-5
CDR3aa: CASSIISGRERETQYF
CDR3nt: TGTGCCAGTAGTATAATTAGCGGGAGGGAACGCGAGACCCAGTACTTC

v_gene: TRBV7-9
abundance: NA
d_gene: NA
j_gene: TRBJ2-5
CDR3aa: CASMSDLRRETQYF
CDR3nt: TGTGCCAGCATGTCGGACCTACGTCGGGAGACCCAGTACTTC

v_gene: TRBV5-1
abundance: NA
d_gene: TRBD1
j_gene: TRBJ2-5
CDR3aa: CASSLEGQRSETQYF
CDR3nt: TGCGCCAGCAGCTTGGAGGGACAGAGGTCGGAGACCCAGTACTTC

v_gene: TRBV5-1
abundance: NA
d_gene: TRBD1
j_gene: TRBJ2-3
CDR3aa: CASTFQGASTDTQYF
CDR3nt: TGCGCCAGCACCTTCCAGGGGGCAAGCACAGATACGCAGTATTTT

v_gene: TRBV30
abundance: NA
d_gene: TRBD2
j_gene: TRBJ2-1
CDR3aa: CAFLSGSINNEQFF
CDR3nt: TGTGCTTTCCTTAGCGGGAGTATCAACAATGAGCAGTTCTTC

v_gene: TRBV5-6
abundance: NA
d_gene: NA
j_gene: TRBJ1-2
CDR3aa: CASSLLPGGYTF
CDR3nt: TGTGCCAGCAGCTTGCTACCAGGTGGCTACACCTTC

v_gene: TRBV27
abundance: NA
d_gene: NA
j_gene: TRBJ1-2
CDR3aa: CASSLERGAYGYTF
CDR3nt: TGTGCCAGCAGTTTGGAGCGAGGAGCCTATGGCTACACCTTC

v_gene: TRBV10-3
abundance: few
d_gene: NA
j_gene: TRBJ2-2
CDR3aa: CAISESLVVTGELFF
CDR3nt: TGTGCCATCAGTGAGTCGTTAGTAGTTACCGGGGAGCTGTTTTTT

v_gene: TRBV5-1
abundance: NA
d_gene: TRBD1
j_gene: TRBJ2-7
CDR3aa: CASSFGQAEQYF
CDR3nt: TGCGCCAGCAGTTTTGGACAGGCCGAGCAGTACTTC

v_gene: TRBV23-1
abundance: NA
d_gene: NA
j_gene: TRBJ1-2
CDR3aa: CASSQSGTSNGYTF
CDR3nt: TGCGCCAGCAGTCAATCGGGGACATCTAATGGCTACACCTTC

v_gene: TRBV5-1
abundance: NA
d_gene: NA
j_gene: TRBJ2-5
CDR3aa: CASSFPSGETQYF
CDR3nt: TGCGCCAGCAGCTTCCCCAGCGGAGAGACCCAGTACTTC

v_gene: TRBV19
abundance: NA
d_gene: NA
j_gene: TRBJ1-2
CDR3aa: CASIRSEGYGYTF
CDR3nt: TGTGCCAGTATCCGATCCGAGGGCTATGGCTACACCTTC

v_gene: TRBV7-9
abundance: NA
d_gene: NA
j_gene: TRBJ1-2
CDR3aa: CASSLALGFNYGYTF
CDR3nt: TGTGCCAGCAGCTTAGCTCTGGGGTTCAACTATGGCTACACCTTC

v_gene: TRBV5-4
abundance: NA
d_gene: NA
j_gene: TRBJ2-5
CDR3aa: CASSLGSEETQYF
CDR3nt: TGTGCCAGCAGCTTGGGGTCAGAAGAGACCCAGTACTTC

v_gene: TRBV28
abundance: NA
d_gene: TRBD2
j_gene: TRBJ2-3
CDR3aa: CASSRPGLAGGPIDTQYF
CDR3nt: TGTGCCAGCAGCAGACCGGGACTAGCGGGAGGGCCCATAGATACGCAGTATTTT

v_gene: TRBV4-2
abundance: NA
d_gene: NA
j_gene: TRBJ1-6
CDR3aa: CASSQDRYSPLHF
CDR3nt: TGTGCCAGCAGCCAAGACAGGTACTCACCCCTCCACTTT

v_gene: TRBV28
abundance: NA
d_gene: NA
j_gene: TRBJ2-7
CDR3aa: CASSNSGDRGYEQYF
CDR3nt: TGTGCCAGCAGTAATAGTGGTGACCGGGGCTACGAGCAGTACTTC

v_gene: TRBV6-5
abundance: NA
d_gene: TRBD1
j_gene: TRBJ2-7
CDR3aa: CASSRQGATEQYF
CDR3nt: TGTGCCAGCAGTAGACAGGGGGCGACCGAGCAGTACTTC

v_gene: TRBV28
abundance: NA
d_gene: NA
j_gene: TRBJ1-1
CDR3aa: CASSAPRPKPFF
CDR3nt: TGTGCCAGCAGCGCCCCGAGGCCTAAACCTTTCTTT

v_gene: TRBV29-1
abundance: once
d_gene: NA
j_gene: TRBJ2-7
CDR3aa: CSVEEGYEQYF
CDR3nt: TGCAGCGTTGAAGAGGGATACGAGCAGTACTTC

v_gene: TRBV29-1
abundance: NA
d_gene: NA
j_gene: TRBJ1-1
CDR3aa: CSVAFSRKGFTEAFF
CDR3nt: TGCAGCGTTGCTTTTAGCAGGAAGGGGTTCACTGAAGCTTTCTTT

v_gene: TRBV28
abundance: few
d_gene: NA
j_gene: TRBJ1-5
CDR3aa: CAGGGWGNQPQHF
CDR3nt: TGTGCCGGAGGAGGGTGGGGTAATCAGCCCCAGCATTTT

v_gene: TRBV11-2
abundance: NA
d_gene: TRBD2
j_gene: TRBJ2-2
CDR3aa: CASRLIRAGGPNTGELFF
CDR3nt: TGTGCCAGCAGGCTCATTCGAGCGGGAGGGCCGAACACCGGGGAGCTGTTTTTT

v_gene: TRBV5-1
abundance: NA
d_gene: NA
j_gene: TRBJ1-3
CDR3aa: CASSPGNTGNTIYF
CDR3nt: TGCGCCAGCAGCCCGGGGAATACAGGAAACACCATATATTTT

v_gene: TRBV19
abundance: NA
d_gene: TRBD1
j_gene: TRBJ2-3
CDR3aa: CASSNGQGAWRDTQYF
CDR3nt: TGTGCCAGTAGTAATGGACAGGGGGCTTGGCGTGATACGCAGTATTTT

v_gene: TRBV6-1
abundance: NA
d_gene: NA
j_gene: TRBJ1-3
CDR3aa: CASSIGSSGNTIYF
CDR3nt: TGTGCCAGCAGTATAGGAAGCTCTGGAAACACCATATATTTT

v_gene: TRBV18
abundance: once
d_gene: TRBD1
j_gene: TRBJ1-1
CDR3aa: CASSPGQGGNTEAFF
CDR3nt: TGTGCCAGCTCACCTGGACAGGGGGGCAACACTGAAGCTTTCTTT

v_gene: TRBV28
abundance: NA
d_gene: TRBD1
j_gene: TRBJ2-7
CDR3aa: CASSDYRDRGEQYF
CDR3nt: TGTGCCAGCAGTGACTACCGGGACAGGGGCGAGCAGTACTTC

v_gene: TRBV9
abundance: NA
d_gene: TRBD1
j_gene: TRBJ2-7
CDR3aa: CASSERQGSYEQYF
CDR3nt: TGTGCCAGCAGCGAGCGACAGGGTTCCTACGAGCAGTACTTC

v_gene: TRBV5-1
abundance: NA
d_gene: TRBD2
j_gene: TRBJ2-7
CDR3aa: CASSLLVAGEQYF
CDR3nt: TGCGCCAGCAGCTTGTTAGTAGCGGGTGAGCAGTACTTC

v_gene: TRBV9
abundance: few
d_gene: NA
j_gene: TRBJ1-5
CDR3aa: CASSSDRRSQPQHF
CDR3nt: TGTGCCAGCAGCTCTGACAGGCGGTCTCAGCCCCAGCATTTT

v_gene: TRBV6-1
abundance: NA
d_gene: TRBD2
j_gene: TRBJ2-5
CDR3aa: CASSKLAGGESQYF
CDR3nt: TGTGCCAGCAGCAAACTAGCGGGAGGGGAGAGCCAGTACTTC

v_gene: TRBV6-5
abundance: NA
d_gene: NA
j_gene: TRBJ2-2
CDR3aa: CASRPGLLNTGELFF
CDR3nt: TGTGCCAGCAGGCCGGGACTCCTAAACACCGGGGAGCTGTTTTTT